This T cell receptor beta chain originates from a study of T cells in Graves' hyperthyroidism and ophthalmopathy. The CDR3 runs to 14 residues. Trimming took off 7 bases at V and 4 bases at J, with 14 bases between the two ends. Germline assignment: CDR1 MNHNS and CDR2 SASEGT. TCR beta CDR3 regions were amplified from RNA transcripts. The HTBI primer set served for first-round RT-PCR of the TCR CDR3. MiXCR was run by TCRdb on the multiplex PCR reads, yielding one entry per CDR3 protein. The data show about 350,000 distinct CDR3 sequences, 15% to 20% seen once. This clonotype has only one observation. Sequencing used blood. This chain joins TRBV6-1 and TRBJ1-5, with D maybe TRBD1 (6 bases). The source is a woman aged 40 to 55 with Graves' ophthalmopathy. CDR3 in amino acids: CASNTGNNNQPQHF. Here the CDR3 DNA reads TGTGCCAGCAATACAGGGAATAATAATCAGCCCCAGCATTTT.